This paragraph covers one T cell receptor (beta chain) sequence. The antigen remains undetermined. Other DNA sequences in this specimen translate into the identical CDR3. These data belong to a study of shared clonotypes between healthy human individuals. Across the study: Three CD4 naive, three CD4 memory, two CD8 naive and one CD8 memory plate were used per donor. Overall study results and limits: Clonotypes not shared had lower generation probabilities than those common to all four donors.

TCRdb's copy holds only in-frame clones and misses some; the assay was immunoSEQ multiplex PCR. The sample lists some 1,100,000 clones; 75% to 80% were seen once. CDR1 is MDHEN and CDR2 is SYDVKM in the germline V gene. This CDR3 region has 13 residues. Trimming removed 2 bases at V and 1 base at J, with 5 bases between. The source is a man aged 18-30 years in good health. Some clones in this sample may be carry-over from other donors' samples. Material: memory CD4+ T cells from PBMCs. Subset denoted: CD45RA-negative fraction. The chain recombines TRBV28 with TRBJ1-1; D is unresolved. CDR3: CASSLQKNTEAFF. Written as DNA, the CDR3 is TGTGCCAGCAGTTTACAAAAGAACACTGAAGCTTTCTTT.